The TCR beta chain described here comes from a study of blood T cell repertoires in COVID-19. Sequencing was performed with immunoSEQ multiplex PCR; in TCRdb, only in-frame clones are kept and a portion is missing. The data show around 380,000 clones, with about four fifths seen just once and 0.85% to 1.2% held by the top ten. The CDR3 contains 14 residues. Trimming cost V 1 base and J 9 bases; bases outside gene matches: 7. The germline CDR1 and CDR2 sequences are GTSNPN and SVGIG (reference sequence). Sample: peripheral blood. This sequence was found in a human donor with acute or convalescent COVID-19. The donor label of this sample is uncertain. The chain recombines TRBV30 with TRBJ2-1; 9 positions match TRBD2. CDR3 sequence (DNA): TGTGCCTGGAGTGAAGGTAGCGGGAGCGGTGAGCAGTTCTTC. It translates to CAWSEGSGSGEQFF.